This entry lists 25 T cell receptor beta chains sequenced from one sample in a study of blood T cell repertoires in COVID-19. Generated by immunoSEQ multiplex PCR, the TCRdb table keeps only in-frame clones and is missing some. The sample shows 250,000 to 300,000 clones, approximately 85% of them seen only once. Sequenced sample: peripheral blood. The receptor set was obtained from a man in his fifties with active or convalescent COVID-19.

The chain links TRBV11-3 to TRBJ2-3; 7 nucleotides line up with TRBD2. CDR3 length: 15 residues. V lost 4 bases, J lost 3 bases, and 7 bases stayed unmatched. The germline V gene has CDR1 SGHNT and CDR2 YENEEA. CDR3 in amino acids: CASSSGLVPTDTQYF. The CDR3 DNA is TGTGCCAGCAGCTCAGGACTAGTGCCAACAGATACGCAGTATTTT. The full variable domain, in which reference TRBV11-3 and TRBJ2-3 provide the parts outside the CDR3, is EAGVVQSPRYKIIEKKQPVAFWCNPISGHNTLYWYLQNLGQGPELLIRYENEEAVDDSQLPKDRFSAERLKGVDSTLKIQPAELGDSAVYLCASSSGLVPTDTQYFGPGTRLTVL.

V gene TRBV18 combines with J gene TRBJ1-5; 7 nucleotides agree with TRBD1. There are 14 residues in the CDR3. CDR1 is KGHSH and CDR2 is LQKENI in the germline V gene. The J segment lost 5 bases and the V segment lost 5 bases, leaving 6 bases of the junction unmatched. The CDR3 spells CASSYGTDDQPQHF. The CDR3 region has the DNA TGTGCCAGCTCATACGGGACAGACGATCAGCCCCAGCATTTT.

In regard to this clone: One junction end does not reproduce the germline sequence, and a read error may be involved. The V gene is TRBV20-1, the J gene TRBJ2-7; no clear D gene. CDR3 length: 11 amino acids. Germline V gene data show CDR1 as DFQATT and CDR2 as SNEGSKA (reference sequence). The CDR3 spells CSVRSGFEQYF. The CDR3 nucleotides read TGCAGTGTTAGATCCGGGTTTGAGCAGTACTTC.

This rearrangement joins TRBV5-6 to TRBJ2-2; the D is unclear. This CDR3 has 16 amino acids. V shed 0 bases and J shed 4 bases, with 13 bases lying between them. Germline V gene data show CDR1 as SGHDT and CDR2 as YYEEEE. This CDR3 is CASSLAGRSSTGELFF. CDR3 sequence (DNA): TGTGCCAGCAGCTTGGCAGGCAGAAGTTCCACCGGGGAGCTGTTTTTT.

The chain is built from TRBV30 and TRBJ2-7; 8 nucleotides line up with TRBD2. Germline CDR1 GTSNPN, CDR2 SVGIG (reference sequence). The CDR3 covers 14 residues. The V gene end was trimmed by 0 bases and the J gene end by 4 bases; junction bases not matched to a gene: 5. As DNA, the CDR3 is TGTGCCTGGAGTGTCCCGGGAGGGGGGTACGAGCAGTACTTC. Translated: CAWSVPGGGYEQYF. Based on the CDR3 plus reference TRBV30 and TRBJ2-7, the full variable domain is SQTIHQWPATLVQPVGSPLSLECTVEGTSNPNLYWYRQAAGRGLQLLFYSVGIGQISSEVPQNLSASRPQDRQFILSSKKLLLSDSGFYLCAWSVPGGGYEQYFGPGTRLTVT.

The chain uses TRBV4-2 and TRBJ1-6, with D perhaps TRBD1 (6 bases). Germline V gene lookup returns CDR1 LGHNA and CDR2 YNFKEQ. Between the trimmed V and J ends, which lost 1 base and 7 bases, there was a span of 8 bases. The CDR3 runs to 14 residues. CDR3 sequence reads: CASSQGQENSPLHF. Written as DNA, the CDR3 is TGTGCCAGCAGCCAAGGACAGGAAAATTCACCCCTCCACTTT.

This clone is a singleton in its sample. The chain is built from TRBV2 and TRBJ1-1, with 8 bases aligning to TRBD1. The ends lost 6 bases at V and 10 bases at J; junction bases unmatched: 13. Germline V CDR1 and CDR2: SNHLY, FYNNEI. The CDR3 has 14 residues. CDR3 in DNA: TGTGCCAGCAGCGGAGACAGGGGCCCTGCAGGAGCTTTCTTT. Protein: CASSGDRGPAGAFF.

This chain's CDR3 is CASLPRGSGRYEQYF. The CDR3 DNA reads TGTGCCAGCCTCCCCCGAGGTAGCGGGAGATACGAGCAGTACTTC. The chain is built from TRBV28 and TRBJ2-7; TRBD2 matches at 9 bases. V was clipped by 8 bases and J by 4 bases; unmatched bases: 12. Germline V lookup: CDR1 MDHEN, CDR2 SYDVKM. The CDR3 spans 15 residues.

The rearrangement links TRBV15 to TRBJ2-7, with D possibly being TRBD2 (7 bases). This CDR3 has 16 residues. Germline CDR1 is LNHNV and CDR2 is YYDKDF (reference sequence). The germline V and J ends were trimmed by 8 bases and 2 bases, with 22 bases remaining between them. This CDR3 is CATGGGRTAGTYEQYF. The CDR3 nucleotides read TGTGCCACCGGAGGGGGAAGGACAGCGGGAACCTACGAGCAGTACTTC. The full variable domain, in which reference TRBV15 and TRBJ2-7 provide the parts outside the CDR3, is DAMVIQNPRYQVTQFGKPVTLSCSQTLNHNVMYWYQQKSSQAPKLLFHYYDKDFNNEADTPDNFQSRRPNTSFCFLDIRSPGLGDTAMYLCATGGGRTAGTYEQYFGPGTRLTVT.

V is TRBV10-3 and J is TRBJ2-5, with TRBD1 matching over 7 bases. J gave up 0 bases and V 4 bases, and 14 bases lay outside the gene matches. This CDR3 is 18 amino acids long. CDR1 and CDR2 from the germline V gene are ENHRY and SYGVKD. This CDR3 reads CAISGVGRDREDQETQYF. CDR3 in DNA: TGTGCCATCAGTGGTGTCGGACGGGACAGAGAAGACCAAGAGACCCAGTACTTC.

V gene TRBV19 combines with J gene TRBJ1-1; TRBD1 agrees at 8 bases. V shed 7 bases and J 0 bases; nucleotides not matched to a gene: 4. The germline CDR1 and CDR2 sequences are LNHDA and SQIVND (reference sequence). The CDR3 contains 14 residues. This CDR3 is CASKGDRLNTEAFF. CDR3 sequence (DNA): TGTGCCAGTAAGGGGGACAGGTTGAACACTGAAGCTTTCTTT.

The V gene is TRBV19, the J gene TRBJ2-5, with 11 bases aligning to TRBD2. Trimming took 4 bases from V and 5 from J; bases not matched to a gene: 3. This CDR3 contains 14 residues. Germline CDR1 and CDR2: LNHDA and SQIVND (reference sequence). CDR3 nucleotides: TGTGCCAGTAGTAACGTAGCGGGGGGGGAGACCCAGTACTTC. Protein: CASSNVAGGETQYF.

This clone was counted only a few times. The chain couples TRBV6-5 to TRBJ2-7; 10 bases are shared with TRBD1. The germline CDR1 and CDR2 sequences are MNHEY and SVGAGI. Trimming at V came to 6 bases and at J to 6 bases, leaving 8 bases not matched to a gene. The CDR3 contains 14 residues. CDR3 sequence: CASSKRTGGLEQYF. The CDR3 DNA reads TGTGCCAGCAGCAAACGGACAGGGGGTCTCGAGCAGTACTTC.

This clone was counted once. V gene TRBV18 combines with J gene TRBJ1-4; perhaps TRBD1 as D (5 bases). CDR3 length: 14 amino acids. V gave up 3 bases and J gave up 5 bases, with 10 bases separating them. Germline V gene lookup returns CDR1 KGHSH and CDR2 LQKENI. This chain's CDR3 is CASSPGTGNEKLFF. DNA of the CDR3: TGTGCCAGCTCACCCGGGACTGGAAATGAAAAACTGTTTTTT.

The J gene is TRBJ2-1, the V gene TRBV18; 11 positions match TRBD2. The CDR3 runs 16 residues. Germline CDR1 and CDR2: KGHSH and LQKENI. V was clipped by 2 bases and J by 8 bases; unmatched bases: 8. CDR3 coding DNA: TGTGCCAGCTCACCATTCACTAGCGGGAGAAAAGATGAGCAGTTCTTC. It yields the protein CASSPFTSGRKDEQFF.

The chain recombines TRBV7-9 with TRBJ1-3, with D perhaps matching TRBD1 (6 bases). Germline CDR1 SEHNR, CDR2 FQNEAQ (reference sequence). The CDR3 spans 16 residues. The ends were cut back, 7 bases at V and 0 bases at J, with 16 bases in the middle. The CDR3 region has the DNA TGTGCCAGCACCCAGGGGCCGGCATTCTCTGGAAACACCATATATTTT. Its protein product is CASTQGPAFSGNTIYF. Drawing the rest from reference TRBV7-9 and TRBJ1-3, the complete variable domain is DTGVSQNPRHKITKRGQNVTFRCDPISEHNRLYWYRQTLGQGPEFLTYFQNEAQLEKSRLLSDRFSAERPKGSFSTLEIQRTEQGDSAMYLCASTQGPAFSGNTIYFGEGSWLTVV.

This chain links TRBV7-2 with TRBJ2-2; 7 bases map to TRBD2. The J segment lost 5 bases and the V segment lost 5 bases, leaving 8 bases of the junction unmatched. This CDR3 is built from 15 residues. The V gene's germline CDR1 is SGHTA and CDR2 FQGNSA. CDR3 protein: CASSSWTRRTGELFF. The CDR3 DNA is TGTGCCAGCAGCAGTTGGACTAGGAGGACCGGGGAGCTGTTTTTT.

The CDR3 protein is CATSGPGEETQYF. The CDR3 nucleotides are TGTGCCACCAGTGGACCAGGGGAAGAGACCCAGTACTTC. The chain employs TRBV24-1 and TRBJ2-5; a weak D match, TRBD1 (6 bases). CDR3 length: 13 amino acids. Germline CDR1 and CDR2: KGHDR and SFDVKD. Deletions cut 5 bases from V and 3 bases from J, with 9 bases between.

This chain joins TRBV5-6 and TRBJ1-3; 7 nucleotides match TRBD1. There are 13 residues in the CDR3. The germline V gene has CDR1 SGHDT and CDR2 YYEEEE. With 0 bases clipped from V and 7 bases from J, the junction kept 1 base outside the gene matches. The CDR3 coding sequence is TGTGCCAGCAGCTTGGCAGGGGGGAACACCATATATTTT. Translated, it gives CASSLAGGNTIYF.

The chain is built from TRBV18 and TRBJ1-4; 7 bases fit TRBD1. V was pared by 6 bases and J by 8 bases, with 9 bases of the junction left unmatched. This CDR3 is built from 14 residues. In germline, CDR1 is KGHSH, CDR2 LQKENI. CDR3 in amino acids: CASSIGQDQEKLFF. CDR3 bases: TGTGCCAGCTCCATCGGACAGGATCAGGAAAAACTGTTTTTT.

The gene calls are TRBV28 and TRBJ2-7; maybe TRBD1 (6 bases). The length of the CDR3 is 14 residues. Deletions cut 4 bases from V and 4 bases from J, with 14 bases between. Germline assignment: CDR1 MDHEN and CDR2 SYDVKM. CDR3 DNA sequence: TGTGCCAGCAGTTACCGACAGGCACCTTACGAGCAGTACTTC. Its protein product is CASSYRQAPYEQYF.

V gene TRBV9 combines with J gene TRBJ2-2; the D gene is possibly TRBD1 (5 bases). Trimming took off 0 bases at V and 5 bases at J, with 11 bases between the two ends. The CDR3 spans 15 residues. Germline values: CDR1 SGDLS, CDR2 YYNGEE. Here the CDR3 DNA reads TGTGCCAGCAGCGTAGGTACAGGAACTACCGGGGAGCTGTTTTTT. Amino acids: CASSVGTGTTGELFF.

The chain is built from TRBV14 and TRBJ2-1; 7 nucleotides match TRBD2. Germline V gene lookup returns CDR1 SGHDN and CDR2 FVKESK. The V gene end was trimmed by 3 bases and the J gene end by 4 bases; junction bases not matched to a gene: 9. This CDR3 is built from 16 residues. The DNA for the CDR3 is TGTGCCAGCAGCCACCTTAGCGGGTACCGGTACAATGAGCAGTTCTTC. Amino acids: CASSHLSGYRYNEQFF.

This chain uses TRBV7-2 with TRBJ2-1; 8 bases line up with TRBD2. The CDR3 length is 19 residues. J lost 1 base, V lost 2 bases, and 13 bases had no gene match. Per germline, CDR1 SGHTA and CDR2 FQGNSA. The CDR3 DNA reads TGTGCCAGCAGCTTAAGGGAGGTTTACGGGAGGGCTTCCTACAATGAGCAGTTCTTC. Translated: CASSLREVYGRASYNEQFF.

In this sample, this clone turned up once. The chain recombines TRBV15 with TRBJ1-1; TRBD1 is a possible D gene (6 bases). Looked up from germline, CDR1 is LNHNV and CDR2 is YYDKDF (reference sequence). The V and J ends lost 3 bases and 1 base respectively, with 12 bases between them. The CDR3 is 15 residues long. Here the CDR3 DNA reads TGTGCCACCAGCAGGGAGGACAGAGGGAACACTGAAGCTTTCTTT. Protein: CATSREDRGNTEAFF.